The clone carrying this T cell receptor (beta chain) was detected only once. As yet, its antigen is unknown. The sample comes from a study of cytomegalovirus exposure and HLA in healthy donors. The germline gives CDR1 SGDLS, CDR2 YYNGEE. Trimming shortened V by 0 bases and J by 1 base, and 7 bases separated the two germline ends. This CDR3 spans 15 amino acids. The primer mix had 60 Vbeta and 13 Jbeta primers. Libraries were prepared by immunoSEQ multiplex PCR; TCRdb keeps only in-frame clonotypes and omits some of them. The sample lists about 82,000 clones, approximately 69% occurring once. The study's findings and limits: Earlier findings revealed that most TCR beta V segments proved productive either about 87% or about 30% of the time. The investigators catalogued 180 or so TCR beta chains as cytomegalovirus-associated. Indistinguishability led to the exclusion of some V segments, TRBV6-2 and TRBV6-3 included. Among the CMV-associated chains, a few were confirmed in vitro as specific for CMV antigens.

The sample was PBMCs. The TCR originated in a man younger than 45 in good health and CMV-seropositive. The chain recombines TRBV9 with TRBJ2-2; no firm D call. The CDR3 sequence is CASSVENRNTGELFF. The CDR3 DNA sequence: TGTGCCAGCAGCGTAGAGAACAGGAACACCGGGGAGCTGTTTTTT.